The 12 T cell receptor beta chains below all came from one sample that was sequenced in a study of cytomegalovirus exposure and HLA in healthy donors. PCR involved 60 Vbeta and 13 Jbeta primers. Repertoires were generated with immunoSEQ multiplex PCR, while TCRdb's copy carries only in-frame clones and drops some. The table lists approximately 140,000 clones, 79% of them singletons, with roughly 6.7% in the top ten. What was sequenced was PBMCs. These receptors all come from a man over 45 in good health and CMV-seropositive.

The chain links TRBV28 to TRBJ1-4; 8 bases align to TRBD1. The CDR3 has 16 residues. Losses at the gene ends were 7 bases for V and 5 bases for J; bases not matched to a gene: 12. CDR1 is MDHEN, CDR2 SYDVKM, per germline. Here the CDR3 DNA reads TGTGCCAGCACTCTAGGGGGCACAGGGGGGAATGAAAAACTGTTTTTT. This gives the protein CASTLGGTGGNEKLFF. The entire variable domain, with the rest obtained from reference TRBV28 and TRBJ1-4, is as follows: DVKVTQSSRYLVKRTGEKVFLECVQDMDHENMFWYRQDPGLGLRLIYFSYDVKMKEKGDIPEGYSVSREKKERFSLILESASTNQTSMYLCASTLGGTGGNEKLFFGSGTQLSVL.

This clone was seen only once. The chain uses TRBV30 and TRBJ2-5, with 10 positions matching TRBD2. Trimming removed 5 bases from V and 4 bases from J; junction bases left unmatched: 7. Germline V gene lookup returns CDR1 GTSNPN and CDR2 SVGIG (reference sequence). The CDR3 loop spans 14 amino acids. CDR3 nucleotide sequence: TGTGCCTGGGAAACTAGCGGGATGGGAGAGACCCAGTACTTC. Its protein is CAWETSGMGETQYF.

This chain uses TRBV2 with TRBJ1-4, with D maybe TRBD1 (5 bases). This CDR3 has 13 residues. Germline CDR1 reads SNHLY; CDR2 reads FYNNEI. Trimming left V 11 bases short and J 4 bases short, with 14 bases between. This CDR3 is CAGSTDINEKLFF. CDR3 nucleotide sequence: TGTGCCGGCTCGACAGATATTAATGAAAAACTGTTTTTT.

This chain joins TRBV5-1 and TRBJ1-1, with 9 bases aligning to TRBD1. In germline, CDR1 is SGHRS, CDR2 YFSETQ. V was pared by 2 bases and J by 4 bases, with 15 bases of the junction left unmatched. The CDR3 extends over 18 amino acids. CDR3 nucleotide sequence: TGCGCCAGCAGCTTAAACCCACGTGGGACAGGGCCGATCACTGAAGCTTTCTTT. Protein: CASSLNPRGTGPITEAFF.

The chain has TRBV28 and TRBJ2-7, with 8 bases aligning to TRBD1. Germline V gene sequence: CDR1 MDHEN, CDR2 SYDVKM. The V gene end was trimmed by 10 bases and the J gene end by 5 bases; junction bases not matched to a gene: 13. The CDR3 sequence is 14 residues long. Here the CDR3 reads CATQGAHESDEQYF. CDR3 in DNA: TGTGCCACCCAGGGGGCGCATGAATCGGACGAGCAGTACTTC.

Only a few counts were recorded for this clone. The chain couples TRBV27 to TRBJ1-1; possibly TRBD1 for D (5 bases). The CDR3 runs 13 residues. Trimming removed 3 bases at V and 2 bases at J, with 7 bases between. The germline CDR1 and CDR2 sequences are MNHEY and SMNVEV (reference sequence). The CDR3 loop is CASSFTGNTEAFF. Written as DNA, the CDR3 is TGTGCCAGCAGTTTTACAGGTAACACTGAAGCTTTCTTT.

The CDR3: CASSLTGGTDTQYF. The CDR3 nucleotides are TGTGCCAGCAGCTTAACGGGGGGCACAGATACGCAGTATTTT. V gene TRBV7-6 combines with J gene TRBJ2-3; TRBD2 might be the D (6 bases). Per germline, CDR1 SGHVS and CDR2 FNYEAQ. The CDR3 has 14 residues. V was pared by 2 bases and J by 1 base, with 7 bases between.

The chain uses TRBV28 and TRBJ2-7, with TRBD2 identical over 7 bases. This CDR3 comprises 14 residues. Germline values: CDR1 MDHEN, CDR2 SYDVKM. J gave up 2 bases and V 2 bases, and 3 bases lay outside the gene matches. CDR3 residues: CASSLPGGTYEQYF. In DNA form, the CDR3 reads TGTGCCAGCAGTTTACCGGGAGGTACCTACGAGCAGTACTTC.

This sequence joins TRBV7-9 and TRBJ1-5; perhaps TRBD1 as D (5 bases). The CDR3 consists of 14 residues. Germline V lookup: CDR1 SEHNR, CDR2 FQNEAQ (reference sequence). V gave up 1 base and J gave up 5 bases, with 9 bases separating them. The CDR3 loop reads CASSLEGRDQPQHF. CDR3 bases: TGTGCCAGCAGCTTAGAGGGGCGAGATCAGCCCCAGCATTTT.

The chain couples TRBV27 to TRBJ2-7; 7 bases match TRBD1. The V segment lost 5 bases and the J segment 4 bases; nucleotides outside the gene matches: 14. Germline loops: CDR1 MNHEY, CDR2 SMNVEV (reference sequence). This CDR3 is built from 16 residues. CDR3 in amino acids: CASSPSTGLGPYEQYF. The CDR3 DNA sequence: TGTGCCAGCAGTCCCTCGACAGGGTTGGGACCATACGAGCAGTACTTC.

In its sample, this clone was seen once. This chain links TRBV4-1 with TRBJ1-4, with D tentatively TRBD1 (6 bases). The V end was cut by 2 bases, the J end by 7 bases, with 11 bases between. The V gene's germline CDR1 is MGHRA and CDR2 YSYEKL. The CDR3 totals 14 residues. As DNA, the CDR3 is TGCGCCAGCAGCCAAATGACAGGCCCTGAAAAACTGTTTTTT. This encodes CASSQMTGPEKLFF.

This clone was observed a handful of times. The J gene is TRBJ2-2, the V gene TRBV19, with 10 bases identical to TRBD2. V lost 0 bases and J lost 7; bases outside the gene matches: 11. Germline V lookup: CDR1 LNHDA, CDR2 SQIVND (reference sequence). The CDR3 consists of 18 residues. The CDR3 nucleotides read TGTGCCAGTAGTATAGATCATAGGCTAGCGGGAGCGGACGGGGAGCTGTTTTTT. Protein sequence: CASSIDHRLAGADGELFF.